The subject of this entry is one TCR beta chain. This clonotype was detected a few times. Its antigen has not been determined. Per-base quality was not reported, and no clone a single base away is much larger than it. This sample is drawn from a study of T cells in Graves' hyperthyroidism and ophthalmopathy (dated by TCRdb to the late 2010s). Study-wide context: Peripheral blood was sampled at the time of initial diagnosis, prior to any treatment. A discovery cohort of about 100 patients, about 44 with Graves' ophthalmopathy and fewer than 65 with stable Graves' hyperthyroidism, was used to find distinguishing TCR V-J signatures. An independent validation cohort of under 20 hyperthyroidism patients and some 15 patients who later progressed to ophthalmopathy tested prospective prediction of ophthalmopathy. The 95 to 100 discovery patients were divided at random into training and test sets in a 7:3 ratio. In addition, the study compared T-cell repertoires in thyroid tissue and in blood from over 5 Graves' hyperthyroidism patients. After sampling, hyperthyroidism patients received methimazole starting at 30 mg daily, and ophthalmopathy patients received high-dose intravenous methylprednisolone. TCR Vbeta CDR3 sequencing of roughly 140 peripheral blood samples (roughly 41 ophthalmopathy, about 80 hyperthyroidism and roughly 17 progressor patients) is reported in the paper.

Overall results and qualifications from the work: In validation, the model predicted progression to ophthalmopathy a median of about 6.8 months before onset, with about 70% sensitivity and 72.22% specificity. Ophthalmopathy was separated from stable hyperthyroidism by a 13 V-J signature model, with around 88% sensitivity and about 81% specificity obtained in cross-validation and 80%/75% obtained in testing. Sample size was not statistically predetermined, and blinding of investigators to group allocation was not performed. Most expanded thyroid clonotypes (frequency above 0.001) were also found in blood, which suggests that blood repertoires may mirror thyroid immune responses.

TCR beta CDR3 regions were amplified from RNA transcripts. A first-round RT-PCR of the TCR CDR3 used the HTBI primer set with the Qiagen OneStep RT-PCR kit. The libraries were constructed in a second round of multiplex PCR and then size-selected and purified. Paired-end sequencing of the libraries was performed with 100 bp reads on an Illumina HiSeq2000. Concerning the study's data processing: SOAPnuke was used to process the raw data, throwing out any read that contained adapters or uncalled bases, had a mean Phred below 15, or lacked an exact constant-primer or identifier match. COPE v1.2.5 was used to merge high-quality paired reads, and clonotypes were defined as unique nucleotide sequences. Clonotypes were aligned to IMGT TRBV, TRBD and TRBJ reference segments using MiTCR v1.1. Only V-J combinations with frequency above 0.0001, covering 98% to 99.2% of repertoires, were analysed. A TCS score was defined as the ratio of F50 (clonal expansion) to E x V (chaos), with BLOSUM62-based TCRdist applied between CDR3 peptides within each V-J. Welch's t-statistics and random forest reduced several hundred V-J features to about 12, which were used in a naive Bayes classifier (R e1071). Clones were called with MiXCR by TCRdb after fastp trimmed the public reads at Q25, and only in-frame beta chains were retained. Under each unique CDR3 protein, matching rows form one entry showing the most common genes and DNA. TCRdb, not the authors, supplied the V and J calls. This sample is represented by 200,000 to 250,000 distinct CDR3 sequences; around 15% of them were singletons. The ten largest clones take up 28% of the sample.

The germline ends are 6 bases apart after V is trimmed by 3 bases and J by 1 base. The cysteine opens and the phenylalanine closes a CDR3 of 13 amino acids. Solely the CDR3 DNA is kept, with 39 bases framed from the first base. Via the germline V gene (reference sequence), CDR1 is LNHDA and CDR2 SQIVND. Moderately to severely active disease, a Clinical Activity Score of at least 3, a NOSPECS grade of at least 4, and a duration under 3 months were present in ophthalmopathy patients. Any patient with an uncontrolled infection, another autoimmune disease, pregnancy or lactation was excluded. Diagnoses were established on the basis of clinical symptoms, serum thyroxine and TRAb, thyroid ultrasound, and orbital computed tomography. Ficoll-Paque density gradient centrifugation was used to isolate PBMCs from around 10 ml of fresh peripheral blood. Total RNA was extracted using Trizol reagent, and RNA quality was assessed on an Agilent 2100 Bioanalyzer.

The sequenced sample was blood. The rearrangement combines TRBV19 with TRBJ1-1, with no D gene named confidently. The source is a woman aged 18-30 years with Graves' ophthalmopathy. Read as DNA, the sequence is TGTGCCAGTAGTATTGATACGAACACTGAAGCTTTCTTT. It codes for CASSIDTNTEAFF.